The next 26 T cell receptor beta chains were all read from a single sample in a study of cytomegalovirus exposure and HLA in healthy donors (dated by TCRdb to the late 2010s). The protocol used for the library was the immunoSEQ multiplex PCR assay. TCRdb stores this immuneACCESS table with in-frame sequences only. Part of the clones is absent; in the studies checked, under half of the shortfall reflects unresolved V genes, and no reason is known for the rest. The sample includes about 160,000 clones, with over 80% observed a single time. 2% to 2.5% of the sample comes from the top ten. Material: PBMCs. The receptor set was obtained from a young man in good health and CMV-seropositive.

In its sample, this clone was seen once. The gene calls are TRBV9 and TRBJ1-2; 7 positions agree with TRBD1. Trimming cost V 4 bases and J 2 bases; bases outside gene matches: 14. CDR1 and CDR2 from the germline V gene are SGDLS and YYNGEE. The CDR3 covers 17 residues. This chain's CDR3 is CASSPTGKGASNYGYTF. The CDR3 coding sequence is TGTGCCAGCAGCCCGACAGGGAAGGGGGCGTCGAACTATGGCTACACCTTC.

In this sample, this clone turned up a few times. The chain employs TRBV7-9 and TRBJ1-2; 7 positions match TRBD1. The junction had 18 bases not matched to a gene; V was cut back by 5 bases and J by 3 bases. The length of the CDR3 is 18 residues. The germline V gene encodes CDR1 SEHNR and CDR2 FQNEAQ (reference sequence). CDR3 DNA: TGTGCCAGCAGCCGAAGTCTAAAAGGGGGCGCGAGCTACTATGGCTACACCTTC. This codes for CASSRSLKGGASYYGYTF.

The chain recombines TRBV30 with TRBJ1-5, with 7 positions matching TRBD1. Per the germline V gene, CDR1 is GTSNPN and CDR2 is SVGIG (reference sequence). V lost 4 bases, J lost 6 bases, and 6 bases stayed unmatched. CDR3 length: 13 amino acids. The CDR3 region has the DNA TGTGCCTGGACGGACAGGATCGGTCAGCCCCAGCATTTT. Translated: CAWTDRIGQPQHF.

This chain joins TRBV11-1 and TRBJ2-1; TRBD1 matches at 7 bases. V trimming: 5 bases; J trimming: 5 bases; junction bases outside the gene matches: 12. The germline V gene encodes CDR1 SGHAT and CDR2 FQDESV (reference sequence). CDR3 size: 16 residues. The chain's CDR3 is CASSADRPQFDNEQFF. CDR3 sequence (DNA): TGTGCCAGCAGCGCGGACAGGCCTCAATTCGACAATGAGCAGTTCTTC.

The V gene is TRBV18, the J gene TRBJ2-1; TRBD1 agrees at 8 bases. The V gene's germline CDR1 is KGHSH and CDR2 LQKENI. J lost 5 bases, V lost 1 base, and 4 bases had no gene match. The CDR3 is 15 residues long. CDR3 protein: CASSPRAGGNNEQFF. In nucleotides, the CDR3 is TGTGCCAGCTCACCACGGGCAGGGGGCAACAATGAGCAGTTCTTC. The complete variable domain, with remaining parts taken from reference TRBV18 and TRBJ2-1, reads NAGVMQNPRHLVRRRGQEARLRCSPMKGHSHVYWYRQLPEEGLKFMVYLQKENIIDESGMPKERFSAEFPKEGPSILRIQQVVRGDSAAYFCASSPRAGGNNEQFFGPGTRLTVL.

The chain links TRBV18 to TRBJ2-3, with unresolved D. Germline-derived CDR1 and CDR2 are KGHSH and LQKENI. The CDR3 runs to 13 residues. The V gene lost 6 bases and the J gene lost 2 bases, with 9 bases spanning the gap. CDR3 bases: TGTGCCAGCTCCGGTATGTACACAGATACGCAGTATTTT. Protein sequence: CASSGMYTDTQYF.

The J gene is TRBJ1-6, the V gene TRBV4-3; D is undetermined. The CDR3 runs to 15 residues. In germline, CDR1 is LGHNA, CDR2 YSLEER. The V gene lost 4 bases and the J gene lost 13 bases, with 20 bases spanning the gap. In DNA form, the CDR3 reads TGCGCCAGCAGCCGGGAGAAGACATCCAGTTTTCCCCTCCACTTT. This codes for CASSREKTSSFPLHF.

This clone appeared a few times. V gene TRBV6-1 combines with J gene TRBJ1-1; tentative D call: TRBD1 (5 bases). The CDR3 runs 16 residues. Germline assignment: CDR1 MNHNS and CDR2 SASEGT. Trimming removed 0 bases from V and 6 bases from J, with 17 bases in between. The CDR3 region has the DNA TGTGCCAGCAGTGAAGCAGGAGGAGGGAGGGGAGCTGAAGCTTTCTTT. Amino acid sequence: CASSEAGGGRGAEAFF.

The chain joins TRBV11-3 to TRBJ2-2, with TRBD2 identical over 9 bases. After removal of 0 bases from V and 4 bases from J, the junction contained 6 bases not matched to a gene. The germline CDR1 and CDR2 sequences are SGHNT and YENEEA. The length of the CDR3 is 17 residues. CDR3 amino acids: CASSLDQSGGPTGELFF. As DNA, the CDR3 is TGTGCCAGCAGCTTAGATCAGAGCGGGGGGCCCACCGGGGAGCTGTTTTTT.

The V gene is TRBV7-2, the J gene TRBJ2-2, with unresolved D. From germline, CDR1 is SGHTA and CDR2 FQGNSA. The CDR3 extends over 13 amino acids. The V gene lost 5 bases and the J gene lost 6 bases, with 10 bases spanning the gap. The CDR3 DNA reads TGTGCCAGCAGCCTCGTCTCTCCCGGGGAGCTGTTTTTT. This translates into CASSLVSPGELFF.

The chain joins TRBV7-3 to TRBJ2-5, with D possibly matching TRBD1 (7 bases). CDR3 length: 14 amino acids. Between the trimmed V and J ends, which lost 1 base and 3 bases, there was a span of 9 bases. Germline values: CDR1 SGHTA, CDR2 FQGTGA. The CDR3 loop reads CASSLSGTEETQYF. The CDR3 DNA is TGTGCCAGCAGCTTAAGCGGGACAGAAGAGACCCAGTACTTC.

This clone was observed a single time. DNA of the CDR3: TGTGCCAGCAGCTTAGCGCTAACAGGGGGGGCAGATACGCAGTATTTT. Amino acid sequence: CASSLALTGGADTQYF. This chain connects TRBV7-9 to TRBJ2-3; a possible D gene is TRBD1 (8 bases). V was clipped by 0 bases and J by 4 bases, with 14 bases between them. The CDR3 is 16 amino acids. Germline V gene lookup returns CDR1 SEHNR and CDR2 FQNEAQ (reference sequence).

This rearrangement joins TRBV7-2 to TRBJ2-3, with TRBD2 matching over 10 bases. Germline V gene sequence: CDR1 SGHTA, CDR2 FQGNSA. J gave up 2 bases and V 5 bases, and 4 bases lay outside the gene matches. This CDR3 comprises 15 residues. The CDR3 nucleotides are TGTGCCAGCAGCGGTCTAGCGGGGGCCACAGATACGCAGTATTTT. Encoded protein: CASSGLAGATDTQYF.

The V gene is TRBV5-1, the J gene TRBJ1-1; 8 bases match TRBD1. CDR1 SGHRS and CDR2 YFSETQ come from the germline V gene. The CDR3 sequence is 13 residues long. The V gene end was trimmed by 6 bases and the J gene end by 5 bases; junction bases not matched to a gene: 6. CDR3 sequence: CASTGQGGTEAFF. As DNA, the CDR3 is TGCGCCAGCACAGGACAGGGCGGTACTGAAGCTTTCTTT.

The CDR3 coding sequence is TGTGCCAGCACGCTGGGACAGGGGTCCCCCTATGGCTACACCTTC. Its protein product is CASTLGQGSPYGYTF. The chain employs TRBV2 and TRBJ1-2, with 10 nucleotides matching TRBD1. The CDR3 contains 15 residues. With V trimmed by 7 bases and J by 4 bases, 9 bases remained unmatched. The V gene's germline CDR1 is SNHLY and CDR2 FYNNEI.

The chain employs TRBV9 and TRBJ2-2; tentative D call: TRBD2 (6 bases). The V end lost 3 bases, the J end lost 4 bases, and 13 bases lay between the germline ends. CDR1 is SGDLS and CDR2 is YYNGEE in the germline V gene. There are 15 residues in the CDR3. The CDR3 spells CASSATAGGTGELFF. CDR3 DNA sequence: TGTGCCAGCAGCGCTACTGCCGGGGGCACCGGGGAGCTGTTTTTT.

This clone has just one count. The chain couples TRBV29-1 to TRBJ1-2; D possibly corresponds to TRBD1 (5 bases). Germline V CDR1 and CDR2: SQVTM, ANQGSEA. Deletions cut 0 bases from V and 8 bases from J, with 13 bases between. The CDR3 sequence is 13 residues long. The CDR3 DNA reads TGCAGCGTTGAAGATGGGGCAGCATGGGGCTACACCTTC. Translated: CSVEDGAAWGYTF.

The chain uses TRBV19 and TRBJ1-5; D uncertain. Germline CDR1 and CDR2: LNHDA and SQIVND (reference sequence). The CDR3 is made up of 11 amino acids. V dropped 6 bases and J dropped 6 bases, with 6 bases sitting between them. This chain's CDR3 is CASSRGQPQHF. The CDR3 DNA is TGTGCCAGTAGCCGGGGTCAGCCCCAGCATTTT.

This chain uses TRBV5-1 with TRBJ1-1; tentatively, D is TRBD1 (5 bases). V gave up 7 bases and J gave up 6 bases, with 10 bases separating them. CDR3 length equals 11 residues. Per germline, CDR1 SGHRS and CDR2 YFSETQ. The CDR3 DNA sequence: TGCGCCAGCCAAGGGGAGGCTGAAGCTTTCTTT. Translating it yields CASQGEAEAFF.

The V and J genes are TRBV9 and TRBJ1-6, with 9 positions matching TRBD1. The V segment lost 2 bases and the J segment 7 bases; nucleotides outside the gene matches: 10. The CDR3 runs 17 residues. Germline CDR1 reads SGDLS; CDR2 reads YYNGEE. The CDR3 coding sequence is TGTGCCAGCAGCGTCCATGGTGGGGGACAGGGAAATTCACCCCTCCACTTT. It codes for CASSVHGGGQGNSPLHF.

CDR3 sequence reads: CASSYGADYGYTF. Written as DNA, the CDR3 is TGTGCCAGCAGTTACGGGGCAGACTATGGCTACACCTTC. V gene TRBV6-6 combines with J gene TRBJ1-2; weak D call: TRBD1 (5 bases). Germline CDR1 is MNHNY and CDR2 is SVGAGI (reference sequence). V lost 2 bases and J lost 3, with 7 bases in between. This CDR3 region has 13 residues.

The V and J genes are TRBV19 and TRBJ1-2; 9 bases are shared with TRBD1. The germline CDR1 and CDR2 sequences are LNHDA and SQIVND (reference sequence). The J segment lost 4 bases and the V segment lost 10 bases, leaving 10 bases of the junction unmatched. CDR3 length: 14 residues. CDR3 nucleotide sequence: TGTGCCACCTCAGGACAGGGGCGATCCTATGGCTACACCTTC. Protein sequence: CATSGQGRSYGYTF.

V usage is TRBV7-9 and J usage is TRBJ2-5, with TRBD2 identical over 12 bases. Looked up from germline, CDR1 is SEHNR and CDR2 is FQNEAQ (reference sequence). Unmatched junction bases numbered 5, after V lost 4 bases and J lost 5 bases. This CDR3 has 15 residues. The CDR3 DNA sequence: TGTGCCAGCAGCTATAGACTAGCGGGGGTGGAGACCCAGTACTTC. This translates into CASSYRLAGVETQYF.

This chain connects TRBV7-8 to TRBJ2-1; 8 bases fit TRBD2. Germline-derived CDR1 and CDR2 are SGHVS and FQNEAQ. J gave up 5 bases and V 1 base, and 4 bases lay outside the gene matches. There are 15 residues in the CDR3. CDR3 nucleotide sequence: TGTGCCAGCAGCTTAGTGCTAGCGGGCAACAATGAGCAGTTCTTC. Protein sequence: CASSLVLAGNNEQFF.

The chain uses TRBV2 and TRBJ1-3; D is unresolved. This CDR3 region has 14 residues. The V end was cut by 3 bases, the J end by 1 base, with 7 bases between. Germline V lookup: CDR1 SNHLY, CDR2 FYNNEI. The CDR3 DNA follows: TGTGCCAGCAGTGAGGAGGGATCTGGAAACACCATATATTTT. Amino acid sequence: CASSEEGSGNTIYF.

This chain links TRBV18 with TRBJ2-5, with TRBD2 identical over 11 bases. Germline CDR1 is KGHSH and CDR2 is LQKENI. Trimming took 2 bases from V and 5 from J; bases not matched to a gene: 7. The CDR3 contains 16 residues. The CDR3, as DNA: TGTGCCAGCTCACCAGATCTAGCGGGGGGTCGCGAGACCCAGTACTTC. Translation: CASSPDLAGGRETQYF.